This TCR beta chain was captured by sequencing in a study of T-cell reconstitution after alpha-beta-depleted transplantation in children (dated by TCRdb to the mid-2010s). Broadly, across the study: Using TCR repertoire profiling, the study quantitatively followed how T-cell immune reconstitution unfolded in children after TCRalphabeta/CD19-depleted allogeneic hematopoietic cell transplantation.

As concerns this clonotype: Its antigen is currently not known. No per-base quality is available; no much larger clone lies one base away.

The germline V gene provides CDR1 SGHRS and CDR2 YFSETQ. Clipping removes 4 bases from V and 1 base from J, with 9 as the unmatched junction base count. The cysteine opens and the phenylalanine closes a CDR3 of 17 amino acids. The sequence is cut down to CDR3 DNA, 51 bases in frame from base 1. Libraries were prepared through PCR. Sequenced on an Illumina HiSeq 2500. TCR libraries were prepared with molecular barcoding, using unique molecular identifiers to normalize TCRbeta repertoire quantification. TCRdb took the public reads, trimmed them with fastp at Q25, ran MiXCR for clone calling and kept in-frame beta chains. For every CDR3 protein sequence, its rows merge into one entry that carries the most common genes and DNA. This sample is represented by fewer than 200,000 distinct CDR3 sequences; around 6.8% of them were singletons. Over 2.5% of the sample is held by the ten biggest clonotypes.

The V and J genes are TRBV5-1 and TRBJ1-4, with TRBD1 identical over 8 junction bases. This clonotype was obtained from a human donor who donated a stem cell graft to a child with Wiskott-Aldrich syndrome. This material consisted of PBMCs from the stem cell graft donor, taken from the stem cell graft. The CDR3 protein is CASSIGQGGGTNEKLFF. The nucleotide sequence reads as follows: TGCGCCAGCAGCATAGGACAGGGAGGGGGAACTAATGAAAAACTGTTTTTT.